These 11 T cell receptor beta chains came from one sample sequenced in a study of PD-L1 blockade in urothelial cancer. The assay was immunoSEQ multiplex PCR, and TCRdb's table has in-frame clones only and misses some. Among 35,000 to 50,000 clones listed, more than 75% were seen once. The specimen was PBMCs, collected around atezolizumab (anti-PD-L1) treatment. These receptors originate from a man in his 70s with urothelial cancer.

The chain combines TRBV6-5 with TRBJ1-3; D is ambiguous. CDR1 and CDR2 (germline): MNHEY, SVGAGI. Trimming took 2 bases from V and 3 from J, leaving 5 bases between them. The CDR3 is 13 amino acids. For the CDR3, the DNA is TGTGCCAGCAGTTACGACATTGGAAACACCATATATTTT. Protein sequence: CASSYDIGNTIYF.

The chain combines TRBV11-2 with TRBJ2-3, with a tentative D call TRBD1 (5 bases). The CDR3 extends over 15 amino acids. Germline assignment: CDR1 SGHAT and CDR2 FQNNGV. V lost 5 bases and J lost 2, with 14 bases in between. The CDR3, as DNA: TGTGCCAGCAGCCCCAATGGACAATTCACAGATACGCAGTATTTT. The encoded protein is CASSPNGQFTDTQYF.

CDR3 bases: TGTGCCAGCAGCCAAGATCTAGGGACTCTAGCGGGTGATACGCAGTATTTT. Translated, it gives CASSQDLGTLAGDTQYF. The chain combines TRBV4-2 with TRBJ2-3, with 8 bases that match TRBD2. Unmatched junction bases numbered 11, after V lost 0 bases and J lost 6 bases. This CDR3 contains 17 residues. The V gene's germline CDR1 is LGHNA and CDR2 YNFKEQ.

This sequence joins TRBV2 and TRBJ1-1, with D possibly matching TRBD1 (5 bases). Germline CDR1 reads SNHLY; CDR2 reads FYNNEI. V was cut by 5 bases and J by 8 bases, with 15 bases left in between. The CDR3 has 13 residues. The CDR3 is CASSPMGGDEAFF. The CDR3 nucleotides read TGTGCCAGCAGTCCTATGGGCGGGGACGAAGCTTTCTTT.

This clone was seen a single time. The J gene is TRBJ2-7, the V gene TRBV4-3; perhaps TRBD2 as D (5 bases). V lost 1 base, J lost 2 bases, and 15 bases lay in between. The CDR3 totals 16 residues. Germline V gene lookup returns CDR1 LGHNA and CDR2 YSLEER. The DNA for the CDR3 is TGCGCCAGCAGCCAAGTCAATGGCGGGCTTACCTACGAGCAGTACTTC. It is translated as CASSQVNGGLTYEQYF.

The genes are TRBV4-1 and TRBJ1-4; D is ambiguous. The length of the CDR3 is 17 residues. Trimming shortened V by 0 bases and J by 12 bases, and 23 bases separated the two germline ends. Germline-derived CDR1 and CDR2 are MGHRA and YSYEKL. This CDR3 reads CASSQDDPYRGRAELFF. CDR3 coding DNA: TGCGCCAGCAGCCAAGATGACCCCTACCGGGGTCGGGCAGAACTGTTTTTT.

A single count supports this clone. The genes are TRBV10-3 and TRBJ2-3; D gene uncertain. From germline, CDR1 is ENHRY and CDR2 SYGVKD. The ends were cut back, 4 bases at V and 4 bases at J, with 6 bases in the middle. This CDR3 region has 12 residues. The CDR3, as DNA: TGTGCCATCAGTGGTTCTGCAGATACGCAGTATTTT. Translation gives CAISGSADTQYF.

This chain joins TRBV5-1 and TRBJ1-2; the D gene is possibly TRBD1 (6 bases). Germline V lookup: CDR1 SGHRS, CDR2 YFSETQ. The CDR3 has 15 amino acids. Trimming pared 2 bases from V and 2 bases from J, leaving 13 bases between. CDR3 bases: TGCGCCAGCAGCTTCGTCGACAGGACGAACTATGGCTACACCTTC. Translated: CASSFVDRTNYGYTF.

V and J are TRBV4-1 and TRBJ1-4; weak D call: TRBD1 (6 bases). The CDR3 is 16 amino acids. Germline V gene data show CDR1 as MGHRA and CDR2 as YSYEKL. The ends were cut back, 0 bases at V and 4 bases at J, with 12 bases in the middle. The CDR3 nucleotides are TGCGCCAGCAGCCAAGACCCGGCAGGGGTTAATGAAAAACTGTTTTTT. Translated, it gives CASSQDPAGVNEKLFF.

The V call is TRBV5-4, the J call TRBJ2-3; D might be TRBD2 (7 bases). The V gene lost 4 bases and the J gene lost 11 bases, with 26 bases spanning the gap. This CDR3 is 16 amino acids long. Germline V lookup: CDR1 SGHNT, CDR2 YYREEE (reference sequence). This CDR3 is CASSGRRGGVYGGQYF. In nucleotides, the CDR3 is TGTGCCAGCAGCGGTCGCAGGGGAGGGGTGTACGGTGGGCAGTATTTT. Full variable domain (rest looked up from reference TRBV5-4 and TRBJ2-3): ETGVTQSPTHLIKTRGQQVTLRCSSQSGHNTVSWYQQALGQGPQFIFQYYREEENGRGNFPPRFSGLQFPNYSSELNVNALELDDSALYLCASSGRRGGVYGGQYFGPGTRLTVL.

In the case of this clone: The sample carries other DNA sequences with the same CDR3. This chain connects TRBV11-3 to TRBJ1-3, with unresolved D. The CDR3 has 15 amino acids. The germline gives CDR1 SGHNT, CDR2 YENEEA. The germline V and J ends were trimmed by 1 base and 4 bases, with 11 bases remaining between them. The CDR3 reads CASSLGSHSGNTIYF. CDR3 nucleotide sequence: TGTGCCAGCAGCTTAGGTTCGCACTCAGGAAACACCATATATTTT.